The source of this T cell receptor beta chain is a study of blood T cell repertoires in COVID-19. Germline-derived CDR1 and CDR2 are SGHKS and YYEKEE (reference sequence). This CDR3 is built from 14 residues. V lost 0 bases, J lost 9 bases, and 13 bases lay in between. Source study methods: Scientists estimated how many nucleated cells there were by amplifying reference gene primers. The data were produced by immunoSEQ multiplex PCR, yet TCRdb's version contains in-frame clones alone and is incomplete. For V, J and clone size, that table is used; D and trimming come from the DNA. This sample has under 200,000 clones, with about 80% found just once.

The chain recombines TRBV5-5 with TRBJ2-1; possibly TRBD2 for D (5 bases). The receptor was derived from a man aged 30-40 years with active or convalescent COVID-19. The sequencing input was peripheral blood. CDR3 residues: CASSLAPGSGEQFF. The CDR3 nucleotides are TGTGCCAGCAGCTTGGCCCCGGGGAGCGGTGAGCAGTTCTTC.